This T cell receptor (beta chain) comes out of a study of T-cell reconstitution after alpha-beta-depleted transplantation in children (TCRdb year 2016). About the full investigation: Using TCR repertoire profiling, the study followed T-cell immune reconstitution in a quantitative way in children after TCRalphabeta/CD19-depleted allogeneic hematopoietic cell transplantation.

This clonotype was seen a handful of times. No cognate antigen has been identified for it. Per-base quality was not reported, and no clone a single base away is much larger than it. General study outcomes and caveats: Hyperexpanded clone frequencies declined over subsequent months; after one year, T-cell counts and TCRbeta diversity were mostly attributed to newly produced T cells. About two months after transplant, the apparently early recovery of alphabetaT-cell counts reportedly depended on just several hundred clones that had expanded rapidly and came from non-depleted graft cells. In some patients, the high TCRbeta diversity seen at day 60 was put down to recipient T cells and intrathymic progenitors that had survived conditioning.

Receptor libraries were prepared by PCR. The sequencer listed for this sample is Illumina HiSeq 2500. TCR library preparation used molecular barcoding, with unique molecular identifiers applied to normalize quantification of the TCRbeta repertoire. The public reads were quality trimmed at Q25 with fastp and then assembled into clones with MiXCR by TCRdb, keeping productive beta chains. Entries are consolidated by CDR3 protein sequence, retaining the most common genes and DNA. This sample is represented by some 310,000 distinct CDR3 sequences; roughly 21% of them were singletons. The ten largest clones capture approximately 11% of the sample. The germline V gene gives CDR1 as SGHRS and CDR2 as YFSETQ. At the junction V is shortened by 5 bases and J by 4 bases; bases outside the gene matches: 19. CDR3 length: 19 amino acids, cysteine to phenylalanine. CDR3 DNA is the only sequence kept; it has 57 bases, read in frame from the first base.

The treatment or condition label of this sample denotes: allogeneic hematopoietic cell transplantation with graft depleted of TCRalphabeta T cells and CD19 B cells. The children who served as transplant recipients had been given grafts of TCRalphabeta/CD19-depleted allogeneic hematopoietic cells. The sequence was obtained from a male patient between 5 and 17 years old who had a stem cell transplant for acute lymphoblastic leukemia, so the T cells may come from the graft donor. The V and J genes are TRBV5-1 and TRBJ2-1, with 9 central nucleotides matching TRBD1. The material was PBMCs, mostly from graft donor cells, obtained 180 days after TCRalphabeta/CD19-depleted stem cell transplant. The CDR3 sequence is CASSYPGQGTLESYNEQFF. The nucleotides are TGCGCCAGCAGTTACCCGGGACAGGGAACCCTAGAATCTTACAATGAGCAGTTCTTC. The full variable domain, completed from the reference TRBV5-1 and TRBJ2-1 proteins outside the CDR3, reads KAGVTQTPRYLIKTRGQQVTLSCSPISGHRSVSWYQQTPGQGLQFLFEYFSETQRNKGNFPGRFSGRQFSNSRSEMNVSTLELGDSALYLCASSYPGQGTLESYNEQFFGPGTRLTVL.